This T cell receptor (beta chain) stems from a study of control samples from healthy donors and cancer patients. The CDR3 is made up of 14 amino acids. Germline-derived CDR1 and CDR2 are SGHRS and YFSETQ. After removal of 4 bases from V and 4 bases from J, the junction contained 4 bases not matched to a gene. This table comes from immunoSEQ multiplex PCR, and its TCRdb copy is limited to in-frame clones, with some not included. The data show about 110,000 clones, about 80% seen once. The rearrangement joins TRBV5-1 to TRBJ1-5, with TRBD1 matching over 8 bases. The specimen was blood. This clonotype was obtained from a man aged 18 to 30 in good health. The CDR3 DNA follows: TGCGCCAGCAGCACAACAGGGGGAAATCAGCCCCAGCATTTT. Translating gives CASSTTGGNQPQHF.